The sample holds one count of the clone carrying this T cell receptor beta chain. Its antigen remains unknown. This record belongs to a study of T-cell reconstitution after alpha-beta-depleted transplantation in children. General study findings and limits: Surviving recipient T cells and thymic progenitors produced the high day-60 TCRbeta diversity seen in some patients. By about two months after transplant, alpha-beta T cells reportedly arose from several hundred graft clones that had expanded. Most T-cell counts and diversity one year after the transplant came from T cells that were newly produced.

TCRbeta library preparation incorporated unique molecular identifiers. Using its own MiXCR run on the PCR reads, TCRdb lists one record per CDR3 protein. The table records about 580,000 distinct CDR3 sequences, 20% to 25% of them present only once. The germline V gene encodes CDR1 SGHTA and CDR2 FQGNSA. V lost 5 bases, J lost 7 bases, and 17 bases stayed unmatched. This CDR3 spans 17 amino acids. This receptor was obtained from a boy younger than two who had a stem cell transplant for acute myeloid leukemia, so the T cells may come from the graft donor. Sample: PBMCs, mostly from graft donor cells, taken 360 days after TCRalphabeta/CD19-depleted stem cell transplant. This chain uses TRBV7-2 with TRBJ2-1, with TRBD1 matching 7 bases. CDR3 sequence: CASSLYRPTGFTNEQFF. In DNA, the CDR3 is TGTGCCAGCAGCCTCTACCGCCCGACAGGGTTTACGAATGAGCAGTTCTTC.